This is a list of T cell receptor beta chains from one sample in a study of blood T cell repertoires in COVID-19. The table came from immunoSEQ multiplex PCR; TCRdb's copy has only in-frame clones and leaves some out. The profile shows about 160,000 clones, 75% to 90% of them singletons. Sequencing was carried out using peripheral blood. The source of these receptors is a woman in her sixties with active or convalescent COVID-19. Each CDR3 is given with its conserved first and last residue. A D gene is named only where the DNA matches it firmly. Rows may omit the clone size; those that give it use once, few, many or a size class.

V	D	size	J	DNA	CDR3
TRBV29-1	TRBD1	NA	TRBJ1-2	TGCAGCGCCCCGGACAGGGGCCACGATGGCTACACCTTC	CSAPDRGHDGYTF
TRBV19	TRBD2	NA	TRBJ2-1	TGTGCCAGTAGTGGAGTAGCGGGGCTCAATGAGCAGTTCTTC	CASSGVAGLNEQFF
TRBV18	NA	once	TRBJ1-4	TGTGCCAGCTCACCAGTAGAAGGGGCTTCGGAAAAACTGTTTTTT	CASSPVEGASEKLFF
TRBV19	TRBD1	NA	TRBJ1-2	TGTGCCAGTAACCAGGGGGCGAGCTATGGCTACACCTTC	CASNQGASYGYTF
TRBV6-5	NA	once	TRBJ2-7	TGTGCCAGCAGTACAGCTTACGAGCAGTACTTC	CASSTAYEQYF
TRBV29-1	TRBD1	NA	TRBJ2-1	TGCAGCGTACGTCAGGGGGTCAATGAGCAGTTCTTC	CSVRQGVNEQFF
TRBV7-2	TRBD2	NA	TRBJ2-7	TGTGCCAGCAGCGCCAGACTAGCGGGGGGCGAGCAGTACTTC	CASSARLAGGEQYF
TRBV5-4	TRBD1	NA	TRBJ2-1	TGTGCCAGCAGCCCAGGCAGGGACAGGTCATACAATGAGCAGTTCTTC	CASSPGRDRSYNEQFF
TRBV19	NA	NA	TRBJ1-1	TGTGCCAGTAGGCCTCAAACCGGGGAATACGGTAGAGCTTTCTTT	CASRPQTGEYGRAFF
TRBV6-2/TRBV6-3	NA	NA	TRBJ1-5	TGTGCCAGCAGTTCGGGAATTCGGGGTCAGCCCCAGCATTTT	CASSSGIRGQPQHF
TRBV7-9	NA	NA	TRBJ2-5	TGTGCCAGCACCCGGTTCAGGGATGAGGAGACCCAGTACTTC	CASTRFRDEETQYF
TRBV9	NA	NA	TRBJ1-2	TGTGCCAGCAGCGTATCCCCGGGGTCCAACTATGGCTACACCTTC	CASSVSPGSNYGYTF
TRBV19	TRBD2	NA	TRBJ2-5	TGTGCCAGTAGACCCCGTCTAGCGGGGGGGAAAGAGACCCAGTACTTC	CASRPRLAGGKETQYF
TRBV6-1	NA	once	TRBJ1-6	TGTGCCAGCAGTGAAGTCGGGGAATCACCCCTCCACTTT	CASSEVGESPLHF
TRBV7-8	NA	few	TRBJ2-2	TGTGCCAGCAGCTCCGACAGGAACACCGGGGAGCTGTTTTTT	CASSSDRNTGELFF
TRBV4-1	TRBD2	NA	TRBJ2-5	TGCGCCAGCAGCCTTAGCGTGGGGACTAGCTACCAAGAGACCCAGTACTTC	CASSLSVGTSYQETQYF
TRBV6-5	NA	NA	TRBJ1-2	TGTGCCAGCAGTTCCACAATGCCCAGTAACTATGGCTACACCTTC	CASSSTMPSNYGYTF
TRBV25-1	TRBD1	once	TRBJ1-4	TGTGCCAGCAGTCCCCCGGGACAGGGTAATGAAAAACTGTTTTTT	CASSPPGQGNEKLFF
TRBV7-9	TRBD1	NA	TRBJ1-2	TGTGCCAGCAGCTACGGGACAGGGGGCGAAGACTATGGCTACACCTTC	CASSYGTGGEDYGYTF
TRBV12-5	NA	NA	TRBJ1-3	TGTGCTAGTGGTTCAGATGGAAACACCATATATTTT	CASGSDGNTIYF
TRBV19	NA	NA	TRBJ2-5	TGTGCCAGTAGTCCTGGACCGGGGGTAGGAACCCAGTACTTC	CASSPGPGVGTQYF
TRBV5-6	TRBD1	NA	TRBJ1-1	TGTGCCAGCAGGTTAGACAGGGCGTACACTGAAGCTTTCTTT	CASRLDRAYTEAFF
TRBV5-8	NA	once	TRBJ2-6	TGTGCCAGCAAGTGGTCAGGGGCCTCTGGGGCCAACGTCCTGACTTTC	CASKWSGASGANVLTF
TRBV11-2	NA	NA	TRBJ2-3	TGTGCCAGCAGCTTGGGGGGGCGCAGGACAGATACGCAGTATTTT	CASSLGGRRTDTQYF
TRBV6-2/TRBV6-3	TRBD1	once	TRBJ1-4	TGTGCCAGCAGTTACGGGACCGGGACAGTTGATGAAAAACTGTTTTTT	CASSYGTGTVDEKLFF
TRBV5-6	NA	NA	TRBJ2-1	TGTGCCAGCAGCTTGGGGGGCGGATTGCCCAATGAGCAGTTCTTC	CASSLGGGLPNEQFF
TRBV18	NA	few	TRBJ2-3	TGTGCCAGCTCTCGACGACTAGGCGGCACAGATACGCAGTATTTT	CASSRRLGGTDTQYF
TRBV5-6	TRBD1	NA	TRBJ1-2	TGTGCCAGCAGCCTGCCGGGACAGGGTCCCTATGGCTACACCTTC	CASSLPGQGPYGYTF
TRBV24-1	TRBD2	NA	TRBJ2-1	TGTGCCACCAGTCGGCCAAGCGGGGGGGCCATGCTCGATGAGCAGTTCTTC	CATSRPSGGAMLDEQFF
TRBV5-1	TRBD2	NA	TRBJ2-3	TGCGCCAGCAGCTTGGGCGGGGGGATTGATACGCAGTATTTT	CASSLGGGIDTQYF
TRBV19	NA	NA	TRBJ2-5	TGTGCCAGTAGTAAGGCTGGGACAACCCTCCAAGAGACCCAGTACTTC	CASSKAGTTLQETQYF
TRBV10-3	TRBD2	NA	TRBJ2-3	TGTGCCATCAGTGTACGGGGGGTTGGGGATACGCAGTATTTT	CAISVRGVGDTQYF